These 16 T cell receptor beta chains were all obtained from the same sample, sequenced in a study of blood T cell repertoires in COVID-19. Assay: immunoSEQ multiplex PCR; the TCRdb copy retains only in-frame clones and omits some. Among roughly 150,000 clones, under 90% were seen once, and the ten largest hold roughly 1.9%. Sequenced: peripheral blood. Receptors were obtained from a woman older than 75 with acute or convalescent COVID-19.

The chain employs TRBV11-2 and TRBJ2-3, with 8 bases matching TRBD2. V lost 3 bases and J lost 1; bases outside the gene matches: 9. CDR3 length equals 17 residues. CDR1 is SGHAT, CDR2 FQNNGV, per germline. CDR3 sequence: CASSFPTGGRGTDTQYF. CDR3 bases: TGTGCCAGCAGCTTCCCAACGGGGGGGCGCGGCACAGATACGCAGTATTTT.

The chain carries TRBV5-6 and TRBJ2-2; TRBD1 aligns across 8 bases. The CDR3 sequence is 16 residues long. Germline trimming cut 2 bases from V and 7 bases from J; bases unmatched to any gene: 10. Germline CDR1 is SGHDT and CDR2 is YYEEEE. CDR3 residues: CASSFTGTGLIGELFF. The CDR3 DNA follows: TGTGCCAGCAGCTTCACTGGGACAGGTCTAATCGGGGAGCTGTTTTTT.

V gene TRBV27 combines with J gene TRBJ2-2; the D gene is possibly TRBD2 (5 bases). Trimming removed 6 bases at V and 0 bases at J, with 14 bases between. Germline lookup yields CDR1 MNHEY and CDR2 SMNVEV (reference sequence). This CDR3 has 16 amino acids. CDR3 in amino acids: CASRSGSGANTGELFF. CDR3 DNA: TGTGCCAGCAGGTCGGGGTCCGGGGCGAACACCGGGGAGCTGTTTTTT.

This chain joins TRBV2 and TRBJ2-7; 10 nucleotides match TRBD1. This CDR3 is 13 amino acids long. The germline V gene has CDR1 SNHLY and CDR2 FYNNEI. After removal of 11 bases from V and 6 bases from J, the junction contained 10 bases not matched to a gene. In DNA, the CDR3 is TGTGCCTCTCGATCCGGGACAGGGGCCGAGCAGTACTTC. It encodes CASRSGTGAEQYF.

The chain carries TRBV6-1 and TRBJ2-5; 10 bases map to TRBD1. The CDR3 covers 16 residues. J was trimmed by 4 bases and V by 1 base; bases with no gene match: 6. Germline CDR1 is MNHNS and CDR2 is SASEGT. The CDR3 bases are TGTGCCAGCAGTGAAGGTCAGACAGGGGGCACAGAGACCCAGTACTTC. This gives the protein CASSEGQTGGTETQYF.

The chain recombines TRBV6-5 with TRBJ2-1, with 8 positions matching TRBD1. The CDR3 is 15 amino acids. V was pared by 8 bases and J by 6 bases, with 12 bases of the junction left unmatched. CDR1 and CDR2 from the germline V gene are MNHEY and SVGAGI. The CDR3 sequence is CASFPLQTGGNEQFF. CDR3 sequence (DNA): TGTGCCAGCTTCCCCCTCCAAACAGGGGGCAATGAGCAGTTCTTC.

The chain couples TRBV10-3 to TRBJ1-4; 9 bases agree with TRBD1. Per germline, CDR1 ENHRY and CDR2 SYGVKD. This CDR3 region has 16 residues. The trim removed 3 bases at V and 6 bases at J, leaving 8 bases unmatched. The CDR3 sequence is CAISEGGQGSYEKLFF. CDR3 sequence (DNA): TGTGCCATCAGTGAAGGTGGACAGGGGTCATATGAAAAACTGTTTTTT.

The chain carries TRBV10-2 and TRBJ2-7; a weak D match, TRBD2 (7 bases). V lost 1 base and J 7 bases, leaving 11 bases between the germline ends. Germline V CDR1 and CDR2: WSHSY, SAAADI. CDR3 length: 13 amino acids. The CDR3 here is CASSEWGGWEQYF. CDR3 sequence (DNA): TGCGCCAGCAGTGAGTGGGGGGGCTGGGAGCAGTACTTC.

This clone was found a few times. The V gene is TRBV6-5, the J gene TRBJ2-1; 10 positions agree with TRBD2. Per germline, CDR1 MNHEY and CDR2 SVGAGI. This CDR3 contains 15 residues. The V segment lost 5 bases and the J segment 9 bases; nucleotides outside the gene matches: 10. CDR3 DNA: TGTGCCAGCAGTAGAGGGCTAGCGGGAGCCGGTGAGCAGTTCTTC. Translated, it gives CASSRGLAGAGEQFF.

The chain employs TRBV5-1 and TRBJ1-1, with 7 bases matching TRBD1. CDR1 is SGHRS, CDR2 YFSETQ, per germline. The ends lost 0 bases at V and 4 bases at J; junction bases unmatched: 6. The CDR3 is 15 residues long. The CDR3 region is CASSLVAGGGTEAFF. Here the CDR3 DNA reads TGCGCCAGCAGCTTGGTGGCAGGGGGTGGCACTGAAGCTTTCTTT.

The chain is built from TRBV10-3 and TRBJ1-1, with TRBD1 identical over 7 bases. In germline, CDR1 is ENHRY, CDR2 SYGVKD. The CDR3 is 13 residues long. Trimming at V came to 7 bases and at J to 3 bases, leaving 5 bases not matched to a gene. This CDR3 reads CAIKGAQDTEAFF. In DNA form, the CDR3 reads TGTGCCATCAAGGGGGCGCAGGACACTGAAGCTTTCTTT.

The chain links TRBV27 to TRBJ2-3, with TRBD2 as a possible D gene (6 bases). Deletions cut 2 bases from V and 2 bases from J, with 8 bases between. CDR1 is MNHEY and CDR2 is SMNVEV in the germline V gene (reference sequence). The CDR3 contains 14 residues. CDR3 sequence reads: CASSLGTVTDTQYF. Here the CDR3 DNA reads TGTGCCAGCAGTTTAGGGACTGTCACAGATACGCAGTATTTT.

The J gene is TRBJ1-4, the V gene TRBV5-5, with D possibly TRBD1 on 6 matching bases. V lost 3 bases and J 0 bases, leaving 9 bases between the germline ends. This CDR3 spans 15 amino acids. Germline V gene data show CDR1 as SGHKS and CDR2 as YYEKEE (reference sequence). CDR3 protein: CASSWTVPTNEKLFF. The CDR3, as DNA: TGTGCCAGCAGCTGGACAGTACCAACTAATGAAAAACTGTTTTTT. Together with reference TRBV5-5 and TRBJ1-4, the CDR3 gives the full variable domain: DAGVTQSPTHLIKTRGQQVTLRCSPISGHKSVSWYQQVLGQGPQFIFQYYEKEERGRGNFPDRFSARQFPNYSSELNVNALLLGDSALYLCASSWTVPTNEKLFFGSGTQLSVL.

The chain links TRBV19 to TRBJ1-2, with 10 bases matching TRBD1. The CDR3 is 14 amino acids. J gave up 6 bases and V 5 bases, and 6 bases lay outside the gene matches. The germline gives CDR1 LNHDA, CDR2 SQIVND (reference sequence). CDR3: CASSSPGQGNGYTF. The CDR3 DNA is TGTGCCAGTAGTTCCCCGGGACAGGGGAATGGCTACACCTTC. The complete variable domain, with remaining parts taken from reference TRBV19 and TRBJ1-2, reads DGGITQSPKYLFRKEGQNVTLSCEQNLNHDAMYWYRQDPGQGLRLIYYSQIVNDFQKGDIAEGYSVSREKKESFPLTVTSAQKNPTAFYLCASSSPGQGNGYTFGSGTRLTVV.

The V and J genes are TRBV11-2 and TRBJ2-1, with a weak D call TRBD2 (6 bases). V shed 1 base and J shed 9 bases, with 13 bases lying between them. Germline CDR1 reads SGHAT; CDR2 reads FQNNGV. The CDR3 sequence is 14 residues long. As DNA, the CDR3 is TGTGCCAGCAGCTTAGTGGTTGGAGGGTTTGAGCAGTTCTTC. Translating it yields CASSLVVGGFEQFF.

The V gene is TRBV5-1, the J gene TRBJ2-3; 14 bases map to TRBD2. Germline trimming cut 4 bases from V and 5 bases from J; bases unmatched to any gene: 12. The CDR3 runs 18 residues. CDR1 is SGHRS, CDR2 YFSETQ, per germline. The CDR3: CASSLGTSGRRLGDTQYF. The CDR3 region has the DNA TGCGCCAGCAGCCTCGGGACTAGCGGGAGAAGACTAGGAGATACGCAGTATTTT.